This entry lists 30 T cell receptor beta chains sequenced from one sample in a study of T cell repertoires in cytomegalovirus infection. MiXCR, applied by TCRdb to the reads, yields one record per CDR3 protein. This sample has a few hundred thousand distinct CDR3 sequences, with 30% to 35% found just once. No cognate antigen is known for these TCRs. The sample consisted of cultured PBMCs, taken from culture after CMV antigen stimulation. The receptors originated from a human donor in good health (CMV status not recorded). Some clones in this sample may be carry-over from other donors' samples.

J is TRBJ1-1 and V is TRBV7-9, with D perhaps TRBD1 (5 bases). CDR1 SEHNR and CDR2 FQNEAQ come from the germline V gene (reference sequence). This CDR3 spans 12 amino acids. Trimming removed 3 bases at V and 7 bases at J, with 9 bases between. In nucleotides, the CDR3 is TGTGCCAGCAGCTTTCAGGGCCGTGAAGCTTTCTTT. Translated: CASSFQGREAFF.

The rearrangement joins TRBV6-2 or TRBV6-3 to TRBJ1-1; D is unresolved. The ends were cut back, 4 bases at V and 0 bases at J, with 6 bases in the middle. The germline V gene encodes CDR1 MNHEY and CDR2 SVGEGT. There are 13 residues in the CDR3. As DNA, the CDR3 is TGTGCCAGCAGTTGGAGCATGAACACTGAAGCTTTCTTT. Residues: CASSWSMNTEAFF.

The chain combines TRBV12-3 or TRBV12-4 with TRBJ2-1; no reliable D call. The CDR3 covers 11 residues. Trimming pared 6 bases from V and 10 bases from J, leaving 10 bases between. The CDR3 region has the DNA TGTGCCAGCAGCGGTTTTGGGGAGCAGTTCTTC. The encoded protein is CASSGFGEQFF.

The chain links TRBV28 to TRBJ1-1; 7 nucleotides agree with TRBD1. Germline values: CDR1 MDHEN, CDR2 SYDVKM. Trimming removed 7 bases from V and 1 base from J; junction bases left unmatched: 9. The CDR3 is 15 amino acids. This CDR3 reads CASTTGAGGNTEAFF. The CDR3 nucleotides are TGTGCCAGCACTACAGGGGCGGGGGGGAACACTGAAGCTTTCTTT. Based on the CDR3 plus reference TRBV28 and TRBJ1-1, the full variable domain is DVKVTQSSRYLVKRTGEKVFLECVQDMDHENMFWYRQDPGLGLRLIYFSYDVKMKEKGDIPEGYSVSREKKERFSLILESASTNQTSMYLCASTTGAGGNTEAFFGQGTRLTVV.

J is TRBJ2-3 and V is TRBV19, with 8 bases identical to TRBD1. CDR3 length equals 16 residues. J gave up 0 bases and V 3 bases, and 5 bases lay outside the gene matches. CDR1 is LNHDA, CDR2 SQIVND, per germline (reference sequence). The CDR3 reads CASSMWTGRSTDTQYF. CDR3 DNA: TGTGCCAGTAGTATGTGGACAGGGAGGAGCACAGATACGCAGTATTTT.

The chain is built from TRBV24-1 and TRBJ2-7; D ambiguous. Germline V gene sequence: CDR1 KGHDR, CDR2 SFDVKD. CDR3 length equals 13 residues. V shed 6 bases and J shed 1 base, with 9 bases lying between them. The CDR3 region has the DNA TGTGCCACCAGTAGTGGCTTTTCCTACGAGCAGTACTTC. It translates to CATSSGFSYEQYF.

This clonotype was seen repeatedly, ten times or more. The J gene is TRBJ2-7, the V gene TRBV7-2; D call uncertain. The V gene lost 3 bases and the J gene lost 0 bases, with 12 bases spanning the gap. From germline, CDR1 is SGHTA and CDR2 FQGNSA. This CDR3 is built from 15 residues. CDR3 protein: CASSLAGFSSYEQYF. The DNA of the CDR3 is TGTGCCAGCAGCTTGGCCGGGTTTAGCTCCTACGAGCAGTACTTC. The complete variable domain, with remaining parts taken from reference TRBV7-2 and TRBJ2-7, reads GAGVSQSPSNKVTEKGKDVELRCDPISGHTALYWYRQSLGQGLEFLIYFQGNSAPDKSGLPSDRFSAERTGGSVSTLTIQRTQQEDSAVYLCASSLAGFSSYEQYFGPGTRLTVT.

This clonotype was detected only a few times. The chain couples TRBV12-3 or TRBV12-4 to TRBJ1-4, with D perhaps matching TRBD1 (6 bases). The CDR3 is 18 residues long. Trimming took 4 bases from V and 6 from J, leaving 24 bases between them. CDR3 in amino acids: CASSSRDKVFGADEKLFF. For the CDR3, the DNA is TGTGCCAGCAGTTCCCGGGACAAGGTTTTTGGCGCAGATGAAAAACTGTTTTTT.

V usage is TRBV27 and J usage is TRBJ2-1; 10 bases are shared with TRBD1. J lost 0 bases, V lost 3 bases, and 2 bases had no gene match. This CDR3 spans 16 amino acids. CDR1 and CDR2 (germline): MNHEY, SMNVEV (reference sequence). CDR3 DNA sequence: TGTGCCAGCAGTTTGACAGGGGGCATCTCCTACAATGAGCAGTTCTTC. Encoded protein: CASSLTGGISYNEQFF.

The rearrangement links TRBV6-1 to TRBJ2-1, with a tentative D call TRBD2 (5 bases). Trimming took off 7 bases at V and 9 bases at J, with 19 bases between the two ends. CDR1 MNHNS and CDR2 SASEGT come from the germline V gene. The CDR3 spans 14 residues. In DNA form, the CDR3 reads TGTGCCAGCACACGACCCTCAGAGGGCGGTGAGCAGTTCTTC. Residues: CASTRPSEGGEQFF.

V usage is TRBV6-8 and J usage is TRBJ1-1; no reliable D call. Trimming stripped 10 bases from V and 0 bases from J, with 12 bases between. CDR3 length: 13 residues. Germline V CDR1 and CDR2: MNHGY, SAAAGT. The CDR3 loop is CAISSLVNTEAFF. The CDR3 bases are TGTGCCATAAGCTCACTCGTGAACACTGAAGCTTTCTTT.

This clonotype occurred many times. The rearrangement links TRBV6-2 or TRBV6-3 to TRBJ1-5; D is uncertain. The CDR3 runs to 16 residues. Per the germline V gene, CDR1 is MNHEY and CDR2 is SVGEGT. V was clipped by 4 bases and J by 6 bases, with 19 bases between them. CDR3 region: CASSWMPRNRIQPQHF. In DNA form, the CDR3 reads TGTGCCAGCAGTTGGATGCCTAGAAACCGGATTCAGCCCCAGCATTTT.

The chain combines TRBV12-3 or TRBV12-4 with TRBJ1-4; no definite D call. The CDR3 extends over 15 amino acids. The V and J ends lost 5 bases and 0 bases respectively, with 10 bases between them. The CDR3 sequence is CASSADIATNEKLFF. The CDR3 coding sequence is TGTGCCAGCAGTGCAGACATTGCAACTAATGAAAAACTGTTTTTT.

The chain combines TRBV5-6 with TRBJ2-1; 16 bases are shared with TRBD2. Germline V lookup: CDR1 SGHDT, CDR2 YYEEEE. J was trimmed by 5 bases and V by 3 bases; bases with no gene match: 11. The CDR3 spans 19 residues. DNA for the CDR3: TGTGCCAGCAGCTCCGAGCTGGGACTAGCGGGAGGGCGGGACAATGAGCAGTTCTTC. This gives the protein CASSSELGLAGGRDNEQFF.

V gene TRBV5-6 combines with J gene TRBJ2-7, with 10 bases fitting TRBD1. The length of the CDR3 is 14 residues. V was pared by 3 bases and J by 3 bases, with 3 bases of the junction left unmatched. Germline lookup yields CDR1 SGHDT and CDR2 YYEEEE. The CDR3, as DNA: TGTGCCAGCAGCTGGGACAGGGGCGGCTACGAGCAGTACGTC. Residues: CASSWDRGGYEQYV.

The chain is built from TRBV28 and TRBJ1-1; no definite D call. V lost 6 bases and J lost 0, with 14 bases in between. The CDR3 has 15 amino acids. The germline V gene encodes CDR1 MDHEN and CDR2 SYDVKM. The CDR3 DNA is TGTGCCAGCAGCGCACATACCCTCATGAACACTGAAGCTTTCTTT. Protein: CASSAHTLMNTEAFF.

This clonotype was picked up a small number of times. V gene TRBV7-3 combines with J gene TRBJ2-1; tentatively, D is TRBD1 (5 bases). CDR1 is SGHTA, CDR2 FQGTGA, per germline. V lost 5 bases and J 7 bases, leaving 15 bases between the germline ends. The CDR3 consists of 14 residues. CDR3 DNA sequence: TGTGCCAGCAGCCCAGGGCGACCTGGTAATGAGCAGTTCTTC. Its translation: CASSPGRPGNEQFF. The full variable domain, completed using reference TRBV7-3 and TRBJ2-1, is GAGVSQTPSNKVTEKGKYVELRCDPISGHTALYWYRQSLGQGPEFLIYFQGTGAADDSGLPNDRFFAVRPEGSVSTLKIQRTERGDSAVYLCASSPGRPGNEQFFGPGTRLTVL.

In its sample, this clonotype was seen a few times. The chain carries TRBV28 and TRBJ1-5; D ambiguous. This CDR3 region has 15 residues. Trimming removed 8 bases from V and 4 bases from J, with 18 bases in between. The germline V gene encodes CDR1 MDHEN and CDR2 SYDVKM. The CDR3 sequence: CASRPGEAGNQPQHF. For the CDR3, the DNA is TGTGCCAGCCGCCCGGGTGAAGCGGGGAATCAGCCCCAGCATTTT.

Only a few counts were recorded for this clonotype. The CDR3, as DNA: TGTGCCAGCAGCTTAGGGACTAGCGGGAGTTTTGAGCAGTTCTTC. Translating it yields CASSLGTSGSFEQFF. This chain links TRBV7-2 with TRBJ2-1; 13 nucleotides match TRBD2. CDR1 and CDR2 from the germline V gene are SGHTA and FQGNSA. The CDR3 totals 15 residues. V lost 1 base, J lost 9 bases, and 3 bases stayed unmatched.

The CDR3 protein is CSARDQASSHEQFF. CDR3 nucleotides: TGCAGTGCTAGAGATCAGGCTAGCTCCCATGAGCAGTTCTTC. This chain joins TRBV20-1 and TRBJ2-1; perhaps TRBD2 as D (5 bases). Trimming took 0 bases from V and 8 from J, leaving 14 bases between them. This CDR3 has 14 amino acids. Germline V gives CDR1 DFQATT, CDR2 SNEGSKA (reference sequence).

This sequence joins TRBV14 and TRBJ2-3; possible D gene TRBD2, 6 bases. Deletions cut 4 bases from V and 6 bases from J, with 14 bases between. The CDR3 has 14 amino acids. Germline lookup yields CDR1 SGHDN and CDR2 FVKESK. The CDR3 spells CASSRLLAADTQYF. The CDR3 region has the DNA TGTGCCAGCAGCCGTCTACTAGCAGCGGATACGCAGTATTTT.

This chain links TRBV27 with TRBJ1-6; 10 positions agree with TRBD1. This CDR3 has 15 residues. After removal of 5 bases from V and 6 bases from J, the junction contained 4 bases not matched to a gene. CDR1 MNHEY and CDR2 SMNVEV come from the germline V gene (reference sequence). The CDR3 bases are TGTGCCAGCAGTGGACAGGGGGGGCGTAATTCACCCCTCCACTTT. Translation gives CASSGQGGRNSPLHF.

This clonotype was observed a handful of times. The V gene is TRBV19, the J gene TRBJ2-3; D gene uncertain. With 3 bases removed from V and 1 base from J, the gap between germline ends came to 8 bases. Per germline, CDR1 LNHDA and CDR2 SQIVND (reference sequence). The CDR3 has 14 amino acids. CDR3 sequence (DNA): TGTGCCAGTAGTATGAACGCGGGCACAGATACGCAGTATTTT. It translates to CASSMNAGTDTQYF.

A few counts support this clonotype. The chain is built from TRBV4-3 and TRBJ2-3, with D tentatively TRBD2 (6 bases). Trimming cost V 0 bases and J 0 bases, with 13 bases left between them. CDR3 length: 17 amino acids. The germline gives CDR1 LGHNA, CDR2 YSLEER. CDR3 in amino acids: CASSQETSLTSTDTQYF. The CDR3 DNA reads TGCGCCAGCAGCCAAGAGACTAGTTTAACTAGCACAGATACGCAGTATTTT.

This clonotype was seen only a few times. V gene TRBV7-8 combines with J gene TRBJ2-1, with 10 positions matching TRBD2. The CDR3 length is 16 residues. The V gene end was trimmed by 0 bases and the J gene end by 5 bases; junction bases not matched to a gene: 4. Germline V lookup: CDR1 SGHVS, CDR2 FQNEAQ. The CDR3 bases are TGTGCCAGCAGCTTAGCCTGGCTAGCGGGAGACAATGAGCAGTTCTTC. Amino acid sequence: CASSLAWLAGDNEQFF.

The rearrangement links TRBV6-2 or TRBV6-3 to TRBJ2-3, with 9 bases identical to TRBD2. CDR3 length: 15 residues. Germline values: CDR1 MNHEY, CDR2 SVGEGT. The V segment lost 5 bases and the J segment 2 bases; nucleotides outside the gene matches: 5. CDR3 sequence (DNA): TGTGCCAGCAGTCCGACTAGCGGTGCCACAGATACGCAGTATTTT. Translated: CASSPTSGATDTQYF.

The chain couples TRBV11-2 to TRBJ2-3; D is tentatively TRBD1 or TRBD2 (5 bases each). Germline loops: CDR1 SGHAT, CDR2 FQNNGV. The CDR3 length is 15 residues. V was trimmed by 3 bases and J by 5 bases, leaving 15 bases between them. Written as DNA, the CDR3 is TGTGCCAGCAGCTTCCGGGGCAGGGTAGAAGATACGCAGTATTTT. Protein: CASSFRGRVEDTQYF. The full variable domain, in which reference TRBV11-2 and TRBJ2-3 provide the parts outside the CDR3, is EAGVAQSPRYKIIEKRQSVAFWCNPISGHATLYWYQQILGQGPKLLIQFQNNGVVDDSQLPKDRFSAERLKGVDSTLKIQPAKLEDSAVYLCASSFRGRVEDTQYFGPGTRLTVL.

The chain joins TRBV12-3 or TRBV12-4 to TRBJ2-5, with a possible D match to TRBD2 (6 bases). V was clipped by 6 bases and J by 9 bases, with 17 bases between them. The CDR3 runs to 13 residues. The CDR3 here is CASSPTGPGAQYF. DNA for the CDR3: TGTGCCAGCAGCCCTACAGGACCGGGGGCCCAGTACTTC.

The CDR3 here is CASSSGPGRNEQFF. CDR3 nucleotides: TGTGCCAGCAGTTCGGGCCCGGGGCGTAATGAGCAGTTCTTC. The chain uses TRBV12-3 or TRBV12-4 and TRBJ2-1, with D perhaps given as TRBD1 or TRBD2 (5 bases each). CDR3 length equals 14 residues. Trimming cost V 4 bases and J 7 bases, with 14 bases left between them.

This chain's CDR3 is CASRHKFDRVMAETQYF. The CDR3 bases are TGTGCCAGCAGACACAAATTCGACAGGGTAATGGCAGAGACCCAGTACTTC. The chain joins TRBV27 to TRBJ2-5, with 7 bases identical to TRBD1. Germline V gene data show CDR1 as MNHEY and CDR2 as SMNVEV (reference sequence). The J segment lost 4 bases and the V segment lost 6 bases, leaving 17 bases of the junction unmatched. The CDR3 covers 17 residues.